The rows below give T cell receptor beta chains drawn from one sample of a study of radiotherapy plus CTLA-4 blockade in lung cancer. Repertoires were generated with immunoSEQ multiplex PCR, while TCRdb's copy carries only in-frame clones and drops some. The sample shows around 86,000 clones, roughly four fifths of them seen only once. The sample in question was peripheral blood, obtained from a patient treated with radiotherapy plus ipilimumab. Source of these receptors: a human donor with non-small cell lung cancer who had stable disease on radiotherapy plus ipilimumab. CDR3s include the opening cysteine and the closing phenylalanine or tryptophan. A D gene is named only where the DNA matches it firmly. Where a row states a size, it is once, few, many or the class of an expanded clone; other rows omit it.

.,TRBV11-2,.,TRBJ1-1,TGTGCCAGCAGCTTTGCAGGGACTAACACTGAAGCTTTCTTT,CASSFAGTNTEAFF
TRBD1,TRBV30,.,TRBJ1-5,TGTGCCTGGAGTGTGAAGGGGGCACTTCAGCCCCAGCATTTT,CAWSVKGALQPQHF
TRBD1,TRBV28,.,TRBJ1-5,TGTGCCAGCAGTCCTCGTAGGGCAGGGGGCCCAAGGAGCAATCAGCCCCAGCATTTT,CASSPRRAGGPRSNQPQHF
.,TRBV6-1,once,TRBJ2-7,TGTGCCAGCAGCCCCGGGACTTCAAGACTGCAGTACTTC,CASSPGTSRLQYF
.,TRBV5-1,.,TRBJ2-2,TGCGCCAGCAGCTTCGGGCGTACCTCGAACACCGGGGAGCTGTTTTTT,CASSFGRTSNTGELFF
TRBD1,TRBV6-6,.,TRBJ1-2,TGTGCCAGCAACGGACAGGGGGCGACTGGCTACACCTTC,CASNGQGATGYTF
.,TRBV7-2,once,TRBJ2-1,TGTGCCAGCAGCTCCTACGGGACGAAACTAATGGGTGAGCAGTTCTTC,CASSSYGTKLMGEQFF
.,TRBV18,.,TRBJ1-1,TGTGCCAGCTCACCACCGAGGGGAGATTACGGGAAGGCTGAAGCTTTCTTT,CASSPPRGDYGKAEAFF
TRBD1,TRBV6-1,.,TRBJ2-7,TGTGCCAGCAGGCAAGACAGGGGGCTTACCTACGAGCAGTACTTC,CASRQDRGLTYEQYF
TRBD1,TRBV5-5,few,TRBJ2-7,TGTGCCAGCAGCTTAAGAGATCAGGGGGCGTCCTACGAGCAGTACTTC,CASSLRDQGASYEQYF
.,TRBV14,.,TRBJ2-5,TGTGCCAGCAGCCAAGAGGCAGGGGCCAGGCCCCAGTACTTC,CASSQEAGARPQYF
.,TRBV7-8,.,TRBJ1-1,TGTGCCAGCAGCTTAGGGGAATATCCGAACACTGAAGCTTTCTTT,CASSLGEYPNTEAFF
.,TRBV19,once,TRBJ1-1,TGTGCCAGTAGTATTATGGCCTTGGGAGGGGGCACTGAAGCTTTCTTT,CASSIMALGGGTEAFF
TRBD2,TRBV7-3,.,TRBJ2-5,TGTGCCAGCAGCGAGACTAGCGGGGTAGTGGAGACCCAGTACTTC,CASSETSGVVETQYF
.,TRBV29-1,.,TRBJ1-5,TGCAGCGTTGCAGGTAGCAATCAGCCCCAGCATTTT,CSVAGSNQPQHF
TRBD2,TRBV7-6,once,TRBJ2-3,TGTGCCAGCAGCTCCACTAGCGGAAGACAGGAAGATACGCAGTATTTT,CASSSTSGRQEDTQYF
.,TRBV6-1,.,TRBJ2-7,TGTGCCAGCAGTGAAGCATCCGTAACGGGGGAATTCGAGCAGTACTTC,CASSEASVTGEFEQYF